This T cell receptor beta chain was found in a study of T cell repertoires in cytomegalovirus infection. Overall study: Public TCR beta signature analysis indicated the presence of both CMV infection and matching HLA type.

Trimming stripped 6 bases from V and 3 bases from J, with 9 bases between. The germline gives CDR1 SGHVS, CDR2 FNYEAQ. The CDR3 sequence is 13 residues long. TCRdb reprocessed the reads with MiXCR, giving one entry per CDR3 protein. The data show some 600,000 distinct CDR3 sequences, 20% to 25% seen once. This clonotype was obtained from a human donor in good health (CMV status not recorded). Some clones in this sample may be carry-over from other donors' samples. Sequencing used CD8+ T cells from PBMCs. This chain joins TRBV7-6 and TRBJ2-1, with a possible D match to TRBD2 (5 bases). In nucleotides, the CDR3 is TGTGCCAGCAGATCCGGGGTCTACAATGAGCAGTTCTTC. It yields the protein CASRSGVYNEQFF.